The clone carrying this T cell receptor (beta chain) came up a few times. CDR3 length: 14 residues. J was trimmed by 3 bases and V by 1 base; bases with no gene match: 3. The germline V gene encodes CDR1 ENHRY and CDR2 SYGVKD. The data originate from a study of beta chain features in type 1 diabetes. The sequenced template was cDNA made from the entire isolated RNA. Profiling relied on immunoSEQ multiplex PCR, and the TCRdb table lists in-frame clones only, not all of them. This sample carries about half a million clones, 9.5% to 12% of them seen once, and the ten largest clones take more than 0.045%.

The sequencing sample was made of naive CD4+ T cells from blood. This chain links TRBV10-3 with TRBJ2-7; 7 bases are shared with TRBD2. The clonotype originates from a woman aged 18-35 years in good health. CDR3 DNA: TGTGCCATCAGTGAGTTTGCGGGGGACTACGAGCAGTACGTC. Protein sequence: CAISEFAGDYEQYV.